The clone carrying this TCR beta chain was observed a handful of times. Germline assignment: CDR1 SGHVS and CDR2 FNYEAQ. The CDR3 sequence is 14 residues long. Trimming cost V 1 base and J 4 bases, with 11 bases left between them. This sample is part of a study of CD8 T cells in ankylosing spondylitis. TCRdb redid the calling of the 5' RACE reads with MiXCR, one entry per CDR3 protein. Here the sample spans some 250,000 distinct CDR3 sequences, roughly 10% being singletons. J is TRBJ2-7 and V is TRBV7-6; TRBD2 is a possible D gene (5 bases). The clonotype was recovered from a male donor with ankylosing spondylitis or in good health (not recorded which). The sequenced sample was blood, either unsorted or a sorted T cell fraction (not recorded which). CDR3 DNA: TGTGCCAGCAGCTTAGGCGGGCTCTATTACGAGCAGTACTTC. As protein: CASSLGGLYYEQYF. Complete variable domain (other parts from reference TRBV7-6 and TRBJ2-7): GAGVSQSPRYKVTKRGQDVALRCDPISGHVSLYWYRQALGQGPEFLTYFNYEAQQDKSGLPNDRFSAERPEGSISTLTIQRTEQRDSAMYRCASSLGGLYYEQYFGPGTRLTVT.